Below, 3 T cell receptor beta chains from the same sample are listed, as sequenced in a study of T cell repertoires in cytomegalovirus infection. TCRdb analysed the reads with MiXCR anew, one entry per CDR3 protein. Counted here are around 530,000 distinct CDR3 sequences, 26% occurring once; the ten biggest clones make up roughly 13%. Sequenced material: PBMCs. The receptor set was obtained from a human donor in good health (CMV status not recorded). Some clones in this sample may be carry-over from other donors' samples.

The chain is built from TRBV7-2 and TRBJ2-1, with 9 bases that match TRBD2. Germline-derived CDR1 and CDR2 are SGHTA and FQGNSA. The CDR3 covers 16 residues. Unmatched junction bases numbered 11, after V lost 5 bases and J lost 6 bases. The CDR3 coding sequence is TGTGCCAGCAGCCGTGACGCGGGAGGGGGGGGCAATGAGCAGTTCTTC. Translated, it gives CASSRDAGGGGNEQFF.

The chain has TRBV18 and TRBJ1-3; no reliable D call. The CDR3 has 16 residues. The V end was cut by 3 bases, the J end by 4 bases, with 16 bases between. From germline, CDR1 is KGHSH and CDR2 LQKENI. This chain's CDR3 is CASSPLHEGPGNTIYF. The CDR3 DNA sequence: TGTGCCAGCTCACCTCTCCACGAGGGCCCGGGAAACACCATATATTTT.

This clonotype was picked up a small number of times. The gene calls are TRBV19 and TRBJ1-2; D is ambiguous. CDR1 is LNHDA, CDR2 SQIVND, per germline (reference sequence). V was pared by 0 bases and J by 13 bases, with 12 bases between. This CDR3 is 12 amino acids long. The CDR3 spells CASSIDDFLPTF. The CDR3 DNA sequence: TGTGCCAGTAGTATAGATGATTTCCTACCCACCTTC.